The present entry profiles one TCR beta chain with its context. This record comes from a study of blood T cell repertoires in COVID-19. Across the study: Samples came from the United States, Italy and Spain, spanning acute and convalescent COVID-19. From T cells, B-cell-depleted T cells, or PBMCs came the material, which was cDNA or gDNA.

Seattle enrolled patients during active infection and tracked them longitudinally. After removal of 4 bases from V and 1 base from J, the junction contained 9 bases not matched to a gene. This CDR3 contains 20 residues. Germline CDR1 is KGHDR and CDR2 is SFDVKD. Per the original methods: Reference gene primer amplification yielded estimated nucleated cell counts. Measured with immunoSEQ multiplex PCR; TCRdb has only the in-frame clones, and not every one. The DNA was the basis for D and trimming; V, J and clone size are from that table. The table has around 190,000 clones, roughly four fifths seen once.

This rearrangement joins TRBV24-1 to TRBJ2-1; 16 nucleotides align to TRBD2. The receptor was isolated from a woman in her seventies with COVID-19, enrolled during active disease. Sequencing was done on a sample of peripheral blood. DNA for the CDR3: TGTGCCACCAGTGAACCCGCCGGGACTAGCGGGAGGGCGTCCTACAATGAGCAGTTCTTC. As protein: CATSEPAGTSGRASYNEQFF.